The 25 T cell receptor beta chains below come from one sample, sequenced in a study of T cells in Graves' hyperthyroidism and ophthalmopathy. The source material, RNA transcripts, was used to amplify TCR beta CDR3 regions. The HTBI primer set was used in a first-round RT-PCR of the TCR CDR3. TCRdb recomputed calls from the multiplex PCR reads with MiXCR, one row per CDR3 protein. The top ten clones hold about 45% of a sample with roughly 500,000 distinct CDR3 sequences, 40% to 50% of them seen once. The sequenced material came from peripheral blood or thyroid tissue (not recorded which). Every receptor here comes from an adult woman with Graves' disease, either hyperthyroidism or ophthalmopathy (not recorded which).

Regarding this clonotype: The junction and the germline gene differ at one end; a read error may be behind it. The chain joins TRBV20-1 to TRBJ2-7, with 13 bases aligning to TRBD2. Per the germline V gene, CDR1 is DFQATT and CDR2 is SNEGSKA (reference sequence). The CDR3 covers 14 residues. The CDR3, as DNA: TGCAGTGCTAGTCGACTAGCGGGAGGTTACGAGCAGCACTTC. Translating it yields CSASRLAGGYEQHF.

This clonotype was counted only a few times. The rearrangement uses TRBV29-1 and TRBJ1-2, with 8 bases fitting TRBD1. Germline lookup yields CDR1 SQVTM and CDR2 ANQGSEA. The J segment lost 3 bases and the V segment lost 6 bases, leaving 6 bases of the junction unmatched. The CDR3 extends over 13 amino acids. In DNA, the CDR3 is TGCAGCGTGGCAGGGGGCGCTGACTATGGCTACACCTTC. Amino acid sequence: CSVAGGADYGYTF.

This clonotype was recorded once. The CDR3 region is CASSLSLFF. DNA for the CDR3: TGTGCCAGCAGTTTATCACTGTTTTTT. This chain uses TRBV27 with TRBJ1-4, with D hard to call. Trimming left V 0 bases short and J 13 bases short, with 0 bases between. Germline V gene data show CDR1 as MNHEY and CDR2 as SMNVEV (reference sequence). The CDR3 runs 9 residues.

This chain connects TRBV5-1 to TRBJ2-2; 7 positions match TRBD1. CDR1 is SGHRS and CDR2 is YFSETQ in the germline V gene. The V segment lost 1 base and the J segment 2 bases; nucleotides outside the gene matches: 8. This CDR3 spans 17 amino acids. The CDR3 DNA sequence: TGCGCCAGCAGCTTGACGGGACAGAGACCAAACACCGGGGAGCTGTTTTTT. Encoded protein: CASSLTGQRPNTGELFF.

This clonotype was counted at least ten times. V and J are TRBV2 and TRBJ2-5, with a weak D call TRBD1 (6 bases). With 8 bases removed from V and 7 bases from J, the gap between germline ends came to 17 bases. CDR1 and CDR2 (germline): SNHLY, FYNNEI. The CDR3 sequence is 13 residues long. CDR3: CASGMDSRWTQYF. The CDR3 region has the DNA TGTGCCAGCGGGATGGACAGTCGGTGGACCCAGTACTTC.

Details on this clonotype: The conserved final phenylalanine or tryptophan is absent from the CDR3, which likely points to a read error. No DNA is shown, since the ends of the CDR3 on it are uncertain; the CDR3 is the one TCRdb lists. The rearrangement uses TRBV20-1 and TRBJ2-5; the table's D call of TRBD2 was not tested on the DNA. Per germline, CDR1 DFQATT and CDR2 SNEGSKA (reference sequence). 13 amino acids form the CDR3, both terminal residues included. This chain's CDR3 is CSAPVVWGGTRGI.

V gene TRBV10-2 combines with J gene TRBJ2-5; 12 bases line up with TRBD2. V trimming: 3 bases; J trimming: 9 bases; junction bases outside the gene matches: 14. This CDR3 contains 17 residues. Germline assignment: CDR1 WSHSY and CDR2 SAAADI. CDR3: CASSDPTSGSQRGAQYF. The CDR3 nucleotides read TGCGCCAGCAGTGACCCGACTAGCGGGAGCCAACGGGGGGCCCAGTACTTC.

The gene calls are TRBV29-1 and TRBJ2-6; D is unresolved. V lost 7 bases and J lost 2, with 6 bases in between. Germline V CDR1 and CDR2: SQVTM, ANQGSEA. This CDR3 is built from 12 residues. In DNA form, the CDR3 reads TGCAGCGGCAGGACTGGGGCCAACGTCCTGACTTTC. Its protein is CSGRTGANVLTF.

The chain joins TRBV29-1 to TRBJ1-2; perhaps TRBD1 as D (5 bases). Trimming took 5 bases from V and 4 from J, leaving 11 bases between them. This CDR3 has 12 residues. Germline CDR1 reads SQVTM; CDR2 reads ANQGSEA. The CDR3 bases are TGCAGCGTTCGGATGGGGGGCTATGGCTACACCTTC. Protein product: CSVRMGGYGYTF.

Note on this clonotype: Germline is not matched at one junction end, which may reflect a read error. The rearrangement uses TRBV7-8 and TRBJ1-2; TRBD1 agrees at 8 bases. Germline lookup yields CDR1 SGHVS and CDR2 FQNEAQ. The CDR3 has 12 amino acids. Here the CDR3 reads CASSGGTGGPNF. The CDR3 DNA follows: TGTGCCAGCAGCGGTGGGACAGGCGGGCCTAACTTC.

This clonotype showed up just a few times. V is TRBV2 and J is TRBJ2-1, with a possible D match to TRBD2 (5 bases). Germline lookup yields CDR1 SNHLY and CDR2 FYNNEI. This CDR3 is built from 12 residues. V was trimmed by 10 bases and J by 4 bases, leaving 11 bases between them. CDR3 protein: CATNGMYNEQFF. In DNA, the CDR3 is TGTGCCACCAACGGGATGTACAATGAGCAGTTCTTC.

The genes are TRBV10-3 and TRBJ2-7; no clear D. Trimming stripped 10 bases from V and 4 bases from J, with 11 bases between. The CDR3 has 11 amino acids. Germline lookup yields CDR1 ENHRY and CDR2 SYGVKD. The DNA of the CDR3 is TGTGCCACCGCCACAGTATACGAGCAGTACTTC. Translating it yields CATATVYEQYF.

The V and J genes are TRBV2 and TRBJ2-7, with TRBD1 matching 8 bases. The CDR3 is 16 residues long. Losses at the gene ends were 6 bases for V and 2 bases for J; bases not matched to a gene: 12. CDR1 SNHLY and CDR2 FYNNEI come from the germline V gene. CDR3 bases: TGTGCCAGCAGCTCCTGGGACAGGACGCGCGCCTACGAGCAGTACTTC. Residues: CASSSWDRTRAYEQYF. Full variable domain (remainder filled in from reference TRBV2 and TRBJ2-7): EPEVTQTPSHQVTQMGQEVILRCVPISNHLYFYWYRQILGQKVEFLVSFYNNEISEKSEIFDDQFSVERPDGSNFTLKIRSTKLEDSAMYFCASSSWDRTRAYEQYFGPGTRLTVT.

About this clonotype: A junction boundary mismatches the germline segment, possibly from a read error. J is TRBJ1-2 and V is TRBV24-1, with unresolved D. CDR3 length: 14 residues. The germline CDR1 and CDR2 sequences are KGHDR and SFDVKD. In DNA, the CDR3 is TGTGCCGCCAGCCAAGCCTTGACGGGCTATGGCTACACCTTC. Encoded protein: CAASQALTGYGYTF.

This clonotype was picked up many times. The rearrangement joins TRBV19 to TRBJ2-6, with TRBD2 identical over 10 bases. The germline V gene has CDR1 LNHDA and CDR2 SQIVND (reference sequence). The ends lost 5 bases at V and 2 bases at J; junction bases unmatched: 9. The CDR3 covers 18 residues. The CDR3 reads CASSLRTSGSPGANVLTF. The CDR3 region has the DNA TGTGCCAGTAGTCTACGGACTAGCGGTTCCCCTGGGGCCAACGTCCTGACTTTC.

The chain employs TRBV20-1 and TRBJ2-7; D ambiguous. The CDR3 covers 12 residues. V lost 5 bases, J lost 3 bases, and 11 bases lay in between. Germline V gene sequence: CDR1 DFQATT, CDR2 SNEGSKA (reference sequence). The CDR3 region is CSAGITIYEQYF. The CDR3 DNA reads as TGCAGTGCTGGCATAACCATCTACGAGCAGTACTTC.

The CDR3 DNA is TGTGCCAGCAGTGGAAGAGCATCGGAGACCCAGTACTTC. It translates to CASSGRASETQYF. This chain connects TRBV2 to TRBJ2-5; no firm D call. The CDR3 runs to 13 residues. Germline V gene data show CDR1 as SNHLY and CDR2 as FYNNEI. Trimming took off 4 bases at V and 5 bases at J, with 11 bases between the two ends.

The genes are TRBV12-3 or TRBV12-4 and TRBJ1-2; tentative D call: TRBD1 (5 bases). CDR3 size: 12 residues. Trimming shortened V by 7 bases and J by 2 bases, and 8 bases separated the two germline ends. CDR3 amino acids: CASKRQNYGYTF. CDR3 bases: TGTGCCAGCAAAAGACAGAACTATGGCTACACCTTC.

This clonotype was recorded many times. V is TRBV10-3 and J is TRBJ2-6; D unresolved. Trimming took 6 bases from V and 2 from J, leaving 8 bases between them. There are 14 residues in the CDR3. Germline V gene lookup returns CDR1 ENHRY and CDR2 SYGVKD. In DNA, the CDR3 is TGTGCCATCAGCTTAGAGACTGGGGCCAACGTCCTGACTTTC. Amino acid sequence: CAISLETGANVLTF.

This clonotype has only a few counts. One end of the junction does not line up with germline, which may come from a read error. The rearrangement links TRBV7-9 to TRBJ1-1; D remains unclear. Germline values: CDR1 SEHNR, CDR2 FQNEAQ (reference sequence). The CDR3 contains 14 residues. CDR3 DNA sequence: TGTGCCAGCAGCCACCGGCTCTCGAACACTGAGGCTTTCTTT. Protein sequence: CASSHRLSNTEAFF.

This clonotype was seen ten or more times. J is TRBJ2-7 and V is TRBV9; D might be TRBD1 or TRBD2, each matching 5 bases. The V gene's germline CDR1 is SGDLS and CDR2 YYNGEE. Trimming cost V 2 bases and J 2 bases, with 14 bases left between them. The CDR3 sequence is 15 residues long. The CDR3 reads CASSVAGTVTYEQYF. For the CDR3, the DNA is TGTGCCAGCAGCGTTGCCGGGACGGTTACCTACGAGCAGTACTTC.

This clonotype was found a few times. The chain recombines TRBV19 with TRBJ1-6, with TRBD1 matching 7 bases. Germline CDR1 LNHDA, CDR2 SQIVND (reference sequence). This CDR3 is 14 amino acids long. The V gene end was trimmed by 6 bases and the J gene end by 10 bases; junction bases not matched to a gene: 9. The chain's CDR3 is CASSTGTAQSPLHF. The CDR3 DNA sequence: TGTGCCAGTAGCACCGGGACAGCGCAGTCACCCCTCCACTTT.

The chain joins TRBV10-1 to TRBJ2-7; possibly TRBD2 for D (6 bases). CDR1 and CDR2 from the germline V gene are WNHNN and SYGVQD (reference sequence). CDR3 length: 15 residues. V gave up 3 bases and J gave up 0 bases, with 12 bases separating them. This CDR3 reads CASSDSGESSYEQYF. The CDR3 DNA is TGCGCCAGCAGTGATTCGGGGGAGTCCTCCTACGAGCAGTACTTC.

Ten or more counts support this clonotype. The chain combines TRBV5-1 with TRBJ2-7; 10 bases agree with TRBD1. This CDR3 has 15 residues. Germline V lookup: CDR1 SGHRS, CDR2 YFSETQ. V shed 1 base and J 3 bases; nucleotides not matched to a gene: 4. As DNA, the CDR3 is TGCGCCAGCAGCTTGCAATGGACAGGGGGCTACGAGCAGTACTTC. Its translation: CASSLQWTGGYEQYF.

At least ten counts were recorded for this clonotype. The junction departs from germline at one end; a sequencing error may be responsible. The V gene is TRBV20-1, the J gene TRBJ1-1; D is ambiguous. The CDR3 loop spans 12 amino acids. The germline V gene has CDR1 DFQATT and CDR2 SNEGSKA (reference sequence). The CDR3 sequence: CSAGEGYTEAFF. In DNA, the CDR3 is TGCAGTGCTGGAGAAGGGTACACTGAAGCTTTCTTT.